A selection of T cell receptor beta chains follows, all from one sample in a study of cytomegalovirus exposure and HLA in healthy donors. Some clones are missing from TCRdb's copy, which holds only in-frame ones; the method was immunoSEQ multiplex PCR. The data hold 100,000 to 140,000 clones, with more than 75% observed a single time. Sequencing used PBMCs. Every receptor here comes from a man aged 25 to 45 in good health and CMV-seropositive. Both conserved end residues are part of each CDR3. A D gene is named only where the DNA matches it firmly. Expanded clones get a size class; other rows say once, few or many, or leave the size out.

J gene,clone size,V gene,D gene,CDR3 protein,CDR3 DNA
TRBJ1-1,.,TRBV6-5,TRBD1,CASSSATGMNTEAFF,TGTGCCAGCAGTTCCGCGACAGGGATGAACACTGAAGCTTTCTTT
TRBJ1-2,.,TRBV7-3,.,CASSSYSTGGYTF,TGTGCCAGCAGCTCCTATTCAACCGGGGGCTACACCTTC
TRBJ1-1,.,TRBV18,.,CASSPPASGKTEAFF,TGTGCCAGCTCACCACCGGCTTCGGGGAAAACTGAAGCTTTCTTT
TRBJ2-4,once,TRBV30,.,CAWGDRLTKNSQYF,TGTGCCTGGGGAGACAGGCTAACCAAAAACAGTCAGTACTTC
TRBJ1-2,.,TRBV18,TRBD1,CASSPGTGNGYTF,TGTGCCAGCTCACCAGGGACAGGGAATGGCTACACCTTC
TRBJ2-5,.,TRBV18,.,CASSPTGQKETQYF,TGTGCCAGCTCACCGACAGGACAGAAAGAGACCCAGTACTTC
TRBJ1-5,.,TRBV2,.,CASLYGGSQPQHF,TGTGCCAGCTTATACGGCGGGAGTCAGCCCCAGCATTTT
TRBJ1-1,.,TRBV10-2,TRBD1,CASSLQGADTEAFF,TGCGCCAGCAGTTTACAGGGGGCGGACACTGAAGCTTTCTTT
TRBJ1-6,.,TRBV7-3,.,CASSQNPGNSPLYF,TGTGCCAGCAGCCAAAACCCGGGGAATTCACCCCTCTACTTT
TRBJ2-4,.,TRBV2,.,CAGRGMVAKNSQYF,TGTGCCGGAAGGGGTATGGTAGCCAAAAACAGTCAGTACTTC
TRBJ2-1,few,TRBV5-1,.,CASSTTGNNEQFF,TGCGCCAGCAGCACCACAGGGAACAATGAGCAGTTCTTC
TRBJ1-5,few,TRBV19,.,CASSIRVNQPQHF,TGTGCCAGTAGTATCAGGGTCAATCAGCCCCAGCATTTT
TRBJ1-5,.,TRBV18,.,CASSPGQGVGQPQHF,TGTGCCAGCTCACCAGGCCAGGGTGTAGGTCAGCCCCAGCATTTT
TRBJ2-5,.,TRBV27,TRBD2,CASSPPFGGGEKETQYF,TGTGCCAGCAGTCCGCCCTTCGGCGGGGGGGAAAAGGAGACCCAGTACTTC
TRBJ1-2,.,TRBV5-1,.,CASSLQGSHGYTF,TGCGCCAGCAGCCTCCAGGGTAGCCATGGCTACACCTTC
TRBJ1-3,once,TRBV2,.,CASSDQGTGNTIYF,TGTGCCAGCAGTGATCAGGGTACTGGAAACACCATATATTTT
TRBJ2-4,.,TRBV21-1,.,CASSKMVHGQGKNIQYF,TGTGCCAGCAGCAAAATGGTACACGGTCAGGGCAAAAACATTCAGTACTTC
TRBJ2-7,.,TRBV2,.,CAGCGDSYEQYF,TGTGCCGGCTGCGGGGATTCCTACGAGCAGTACTTC
TRBJ2-7,.,TRBV18,TRBD1,CASSRDRGNEQYF,TGTGCCAGCTCACGGGACAGGGGTAACGAGCAGTACTTC
TRBJ1-1,.,TRBV5-4,.,CASSLLSLNTEAFF,TGTGCCAGCAGCTTACTTTCCCTGAACACTGAAGCTTTCTTT
TRBJ1-4,.,TRBV5-1,TRBD1,CASSFRQGGEKLFF,TGCGCCAGCAGCTTTCGACAGGGGGGTGAAAAACTGTTTTTT
TRBJ2-4,few,TRBV30,.,CAWGGWELAKNSQYF,TGTGCCTGGGGGGGGTGGGAACTAGCCAAAAACAGTCAGTACTTC
TRBJ2-2,.,TRBV7-2,.,CASSSTVNTGELFF,TGTGCCAGCAGCTCGACAGTTAACACCGGGGAGCTGTTTTTT